Described below is a single T cell receptor beta chain sequence and its context. This sample is drawn from a study of blood T cell repertoires in COVID-19. For the study at large: Sources were T cells, B-cell-depleted T cells, or PBMCs; the material itself was cDNA or gDNA.

V lost 4 bases and J lost 0, with 14 bases in between. The germline gives CDR1 SGDLS, CDR2 YYNGEE. The CDR3 runs 15 residues. Clones were sequenced by immunoSEQ multiplex PCR, and TCRdb holds only the in-frame ones, with some missing. The sample records roughly 340,000 clones, around 87% being singletons. This sequence was found in a woman between 50 and 59 years old with COVID-19, enrolled during active disease. Input material: peripheral blood. V and J are TRBV9 and TRBJ2-7; the D gene is possibly TRBD1 (6 bases). DNA for the CDR3: TGTGCCAGCAGCCTGGGACAAACGAGCTCCTACGAGCAGTACTTC. Protein product: CASSLGQTSSYEQYF.